The 29 T cell receptor beta chains in this list originate from one sample, sequenced in a study of shared clonotypes between healthy human individuals. Sequenced by immunoSEQ multiplex PCR; TCRdb stores in-frame clones only, minus some. The data hold approximately 2,000,000 clones, with around 95% observed a single time. Naive-designated CD8 cells lacked CD45RO, were positively enriched for CCR7, and omitted terminally differentiated effector memory CD45RA+ cells. Specimen: naive CD8+ T cells from PBMCs. The receptors shown here come from a man younger than 30 in good health. Some clones in this sample may be carry-over from other donors' samples.

In its sample, this clone was seen once. V usage is TRBV4-3 and J usage is TRBJ2-7; D gene unclear. CDR1 is LGHNA and CDR2 is YSLEER in the germline V gene. The CDR3 is 15 residues long. V was cut by 1 base and J by 0 bases, with 10 bases left in between. CDR3: CASSQGSESSYEQYF. The CDR3, as DNA: TGCGCCAGCAGCCAAGGGTCGGAGAGCTCCTACGAGCAGTACTTC.

The chain couples TRBV7-2 to TRBJ2-2, with 7 bases identical to TRBD1. Germline loops: CDR1 SGHTA, CDR2 FQGNSA. This CDR3 has 12 residues. V lost 3 bases and J lost 14; bases outside the gene matches: 6. CDR3 nucleotides: TGTGCCAGCAGCTTGGGCTCAGGGGGACTGTTTTTT. As protein: CASSLGSGGLFF. Together with reference TRBV7-2 and TRBJ2-2, the CDR3 gives the full variable domain: GAGVSQSPSNKVTEKGKDVELRCDPISGHTALYWYRQSLGQGLEFLIYFQGNSAPDKSGLPSDRFSAERTGGSVSTLTIQRTQQEDSAVYLCASSLGSGGLFFGEGSRLTVL.

Of note for this clone: In the same sample, other DNA sequences code for this CDR3. The chain links TRBV30 to TRBJ2-7, with 8 bases that match TRBD2. The length of the CDR3 is 13 residues. With V trimmed by 0 bases and J by 3 bases, 1 base remained unmatched. The germline V gene has CDR1 GTSNPN and CDR2 SVGIG (reference sequence). Here the CDR3 reads CAWSVGTSYEQYF. The DNA of the CDR3 is TGTGCCTGGAGTGTGGGGACTAGCTACGAGCAGTACTTC.

This clone turned up a few times. This chain uses TRBV27 with TRBJ1-5; 12 bases align to TRBD1. This CDR3 comprises 14 residues. Germline V CDR1 and CDR2: MNHEY, SMNVEV (reference sequence). After removal of 8 bases from V and 7 bases from J, the junction contained 6 bases not matched to a gene. The CDR3 sequence: CASQGQGARQPQHF. The CDR3 DNA sequence: TGTGCCAGCCAGGGACAGGGGGCGAGACAGCCCCAGCATTTT.

The chain carries TRBV29-1 and TRBJ2-5; unclear D gene. Near its end, the DNA agrees better with TRBJ2-7, so the J call may be wrong. The length of the CDR3 is 15 residues. In germline, CDR1 is SQVTM, CDR2 ANQGSEA. The CDR3 DNA reads TGCAGCGTTGGCCTCCCTCTCGCAAGCTCCTACGAGCAGTACTTC. This translates into CSVGLPLASSYEQYF.

The gene calls are TRBV5-1 and TRBJ1-1, with no clear D. The CDR3 has 16 amino acids. In germline, CDR1 is SGHRS, CDR2 YFSETQ. V gave up 4 bases and J gave up 0 bases, with 16 bases separating them. The DNA for the CDR3 is TGCGCCAGCAGCCCAGGTTCGGAGGCTCTGAACACTGAAGCTTTCTTT. The encoded protein is CASSPGSEALNTEAFF.

This chain connects TRBV6-5 to TRBJ2-7, with D hard to call. V lost 2 bases to trimming and J lost 0 bases, with 11 bases between them. Germline V gene data show CDR1 as MNHEY and CDR2 as SVGAGI. There are 15 residues in the CDR3. CDR3 sequence: CASSYRPRSSYEQYF. The CDR3 DNA sequence: TGTGCCAGCAGTTACAGACCCCGAAGCTCCTACGAGCAGTACTTC.

V is TRBV9 and J is TRBJ2-7, with TRBD1 matching 9 bases. The V gene's germline CDR1 is SGDLS and CDR2 YYNGEE. Trimming at V came to 2 bases and at J to 4 bases, leaving 4 bases not matched to a gene. The CDR3 sequence is 14 residues long. CDR3 sequence reads: CASSVTGGAYEQYF. CDR3 coding DNA: TGTGCCAGCAGCGTGACAGGGGGAGCTTACGAGCAGTACTTC.

V gene TRBV6-1 combines with J gene TRBJ2-5; D is possibly TRBD2 (6 bases). This CDR3 has 16 amino acids. From germline, CDR1 is MNHNS and CDR2 SASEGT. The ends were cut back, 2 bases at V and 5 bases at J, with 18 bases in the middle. The CDR3: CASSEMGLRAVETQYF. CDR3 bases: TGTGCCAGCAGTGAAATGGGACTCAGGGCGGTGGAGACCCAGTACTTC.

This clone was counted a few times. This chain joins TRBV9 and TRBJ1-1; 9 bases line up with TRBD1. The trim removed 2 bases at V and 11 bases at J, leaving 4 bases unmatched. In germline, CDR1 is SGDLS, CDR2 YYNGEE. This CDR3 is 12 amino acids long. As DNA, the CDR3 is TGTGCCAGCAGCGTTGGACAGGGGTTGGCTTTCTTT. Amino acid sequence: CASSVGQGLAFF. The full variable domain, completed using reference TRBV9 and TRBJ1-1, is DSGVTQTPKHLITATGQRVTLRCSPRSGDLSVYWYQQSLDQGLQFLIQYYNGEERAKGNILERFSAQQFPDLHSELNLSSLELGDSALYFCASSVGQGLAFFGQGTRLTVV.

As for this clone: The same CDR3 can be traced to other DNA sequences in this sample. The chain joins TRBV28 to TRBJ2-7; TRBD1 is a possible D gene (8 bases). Trimming removed 6 bases at V and 2 bases at J, with 14 bases between. The CDR3 is 14 residues long. Per germline, CDR1 MDHEN and CDR2 SYDVKM. The CDR3 nucleotides read TGTGCCAGCAGCCTACAGGGGGGGGCCTACGAGCAGTACTTC. Amino acids: CASSLQGGAYEQYF.

CDR3 sequence: CASSFSSGTQETQYF. In DNA form, the CDR3 reads TGTGCCAGCAGCTTTAGTAGCGGGACACAAGAGACCCAGTACTTC. The V call is TRBV7-3, the J call TRBJ2-5, with TRBD2 matching over 8 bases. The CDR3 is made up of 15 amino acids. Germline assignment: CDR1 SGHTA and CDR2 FQGTGA. V was clipped by 3 bases and J by 2 bases; unmatched bases: 5.

V usage is TRBV10-3 and J usage is TRBJ2-7; possibly TRBD1 or TRBD2 for D (5 bases each). The ends were cut back, 4 bases at V and 3 bases at J, with 16 bases in the middle. Germline V gene sequence: CDR1 ENHRY, CDR2 SYGVKD. The CDR3 runs 15 residues. The CDR3 spells CAISGPRDGGYEQYF. The CDR3 nucleotides are TGTGCCATCAGTGGCCCTCGGGACGGCGGCTACGAGCAGTACTTC.

The rearrangement links TRBV5-5 to TRBJ2-7; D not certain. Trimming cost V 0 bases and J 1 base, with 5 bases left between them. CDR1 is SGHKS, CDR2 YYEKEE, per germline (reference sequence). The CDR3 sequence is 13 residues long. The CDR3 DNA sequence: TGTGCCAGCAGCTTGGCCAGATCCTACGAGCAGTACTTC. Protein product: CASSLARSYEQYF.

This clone appeared once. The V call is TRBV6-5, the J call TRBJ2-1; D is undetermined. Germline V gene data show CDR1 as MNHEY and CDR2 as SVGAGI. Trimming removed 0 bases from V and 4 bases from J, with 7 bases in between. The CDR3 contains 14 residues. DNA for the CDR3: TGTGCCAGCAGTTACTCGCCGGAATACAATGAGCAGTTCTTC. Its protein product is CASSYSPEYNEQFF.

The chain has TRBV9 and TRBJ1-2; D is possibly TRBD1 (6 bases). V was shortened by 4 bases and J by 7 bases, with 14 bases between the two germline ends. Germline CDR1 is SGDLS and CDR2 is YYNGEE. The CDR3 loop spans 13 amino acids. CDR3 nucleotide sequence: TGTGCCAGCAGCCTAGGGGGGGCGGTTGGCTACACCTTC. This sequence encodes CASSLGGAVGYTF.

The chain links TRBV7-8 to TRBJ2-2; no firm D call. Germline V gene lookup returns CDR1 SGHVS and CDR2 FQNEAQ. CDR3 size: 14 residues. With 0 bases removed from V and 6 bases from J, the gap between germline ends came to 8 bases. The CDR3 here is CASSLAGYPGELFF. Here the CDR3 DNA reads TGTGCCAGCAGCTTAGCTGGCTACCCCGGGGAGCTGTTTTTT.

The V call is TRBV13, the J call TRBJ2-1, with D perhaps matching TRBD1 (5 bases). The CDR3 spans 21 residues. From germline, CDR1 is PRHDT and CDR2 FYEKMQ (reference sequence). The germline V and J ends were trimmed by 3 bases and 2 bases, with 29 bases remaining between them. DNA of the CDR3: TGTGCCAGCAGCTTCTCGGGCGTACTATTCCAAGGGGAAAGACCCTACAATGAGCAGTTCTTC. This encodes CASSFSGVLFQGERPYNEQFF.

V is TRBV4-2 and J is TRBJ2-2; 7 nucleotides match TRBD1. CDR1 LGHNA and CDR2 YNFKEQ come from the germline V gene. After removal of 4 bases from V and 6 bases from J, the junction contained 11 bases not matched to a gene. This CDR3 has 16 residues. The CDR3 nucleotides read TGTGCCAGCAGCCCAACCGGGACAGAAGGTTCCGGGGAGCTGTTTTTT. Amino acids: CASSPTGTEGSGELFF.

The chain combines TRBV11-2 with TRBJ2-7; the D gene is possibly TRBD2 (6 bases). Germline V gene lookup returns CDR1 SGHAT and CDR2 FQNNGV. The CDR3 totals 15 residues. Deletions cut 1 base from V and 0 bases from J, with 10 bases between. The CDR3 region is CASSLAYGSSYEQYF. The CDR3 region has the DNA TGTGCCAGCAGCTTAGCCTACGGGAGCTCCTACGAGCAGTACTTC.

The V gene is TRBV19, the J gene TRBJ1-5; TRBD1 agrees at 10 bases. V dropped 6 bases and J dropped 5; count of bases not matched to a gene: 10. The CDR3 is 16 residues long. Germline CDR1 is LNHDA and CDR2 is SQIVND (reference sequence). This CDR3 reads CASSPIRDRGDQPQHF. The CDR3 DNA follows: TGTGCCAGTAGCCCGATCCGGGACAGGGGCGATCAGCCCCAGCATTTT.

V gene TRBV19 combines with J gene TRBJ1-1; 7 bases agree with TRBD1. CDR3 size: 19 residues. Germline CDR1 LNHDA, CDR2 SQIVND (reference sequence). Trimming removed 6 bases from V and 4 bases from J; junction bases left unmatched: 23. In DNA, the CDR3 is TGTGCCAGTAGGATAATTACCGGGACAGAAGCGCCTTGGGGCACTGAAGCTTTCTTT. The encoded protein is CASRIITGTEAPWGTEAFF. Full variable domain (missing parts from reference TRBV19 and TRBJ1-1): DGGITQSPKYLFRKEGQNVTLSCEQNLNHDAMYWYRQDPGQGLRLIYYSQIVNDFQKGDIAEGYSVSREKKESFPLTVTSAQKNPTAFYLCASRIITGTEAPWGTEAFFGQGTRLTVV.

The genes are TRBV4-3 and TRBJ2-1; no clear D gene. This CDR3 is 15 amino acids long. The germline gives CDR1 LGHNA, CDR2 YSLEER. V shed 1 base and J shed 2 bases, with 9 bases lying between them. CDR3 loop: CASSQGISPYNEQFF. Here the CDR3 DNA reads TGCGCCAGCAGCCAAGGAATCTCTCCCTACAATGAGCAGTTCTTC.

The chain carries TRBV7-8 and TRBJ2-1; perhaps TRBD2 as D (7 bases). The germline V gene has CDR1 SGHVS and CDR2 FQNEAQ. V shed 8 bases and J shed 12 bases, with 17 bases lying between them. The CDR3 totals 12 residues. CDR3 DNA: TGTGCCAGCGATCGGGGGGCCATGGGGCAGTTCTTC. Its translation: CASDRGAMGQFF.

This clone was recorded only once. The chain is built from TRBV11-3 and TRBJ2-1, with 8 bases lining up with TRBD1. The length of the CDR3 is 13 residues. Germline values: CDR1 SGHNT, CDR2 YENEEA. V lost 5 bases and J lost 6; bases outside the gene matches: 3. The CDR3 sequence: CASSPQGGNEQFF. Written as DNA, the CDR3 is TGTGCCAGCAGCCCACAGGGGGGCAATGAGCAGTTCTTC.

This chain uses TRBV7-3 with TRBJ2-1, with unresolved D. The CDR3 has 13 amino acids. V lost 1 base to trimming and J lost 8 bases, with 9 bases between them. Germline CDR1 is SGHTA and CDR2 is FQGTGA. The CDR3 coding sequence is TGTGCCAGCAGCTTAATTGGGCCCCATGAGCAGTTCTTC. Amino acid sequence: CASSLIGPHEQFF.

This sequence joins TRBV7-9 and TRBJ1-1; D is perhaps TRBD1 (5 bases). This CDR3 has 14 residues. V lost 1 base to trimming and J lost 4 bases, with 10 bases between them. Germline CDR1 SEHNR, CDR2 FQNEAQ (reference sequence). CDR3 DNA: TGTGCCAGCAGCTTAGAGCCGGGGGTCACTGAAGCTTTCTTT. Translating it yields CASSLEPGVTEAFF.

The genes are TRBV7-2 and TRBJ2-3, with 8 bases aligning to TRBD2. CDR1 and CDR2 (germline): SGHTA, FQGNSA. With V trimmed by 0 bases and J by 3 bases, 2 bases remained unmatched. The CDR3 has 15 amino acids. DNA for the CDR3: TGTGCCAGCAGCTTAGCCGGGAGGGGTACAGATACGCAGTATTTT. It codes for CASSLAGRGTDTQYF.

This clone was seen just once. CDR3 residues: CASSLEAGGAYNEQFF. In DNA form, the CDR3 reads TGTGCCAGCAGTCTGGAAGCGGGAGGGGCCTACAATGAGCAGTTCTTC. The rearrangement joins TRBV27 to TRBJ2-1, with 10 nucleotides matching TRBD2. The length of the CDR3 is 16 residues. Trimming removed 5 bases from V and 2 bases from J; junction bases left unmatched: 6. Germline CDR1 reads MNHEY; CDR2 reads SMNVEV (reference sequence).